This T cell receptor beta chain was retrieved from a study of T cell responses to AZD1222 COVID-19 vaccine. General study points: Repertoire collection took place solely once the T cell response had peaked. Only a handful of AZD1222 recipients, several in all, had baseline seropositivity.

With regard to this clone: Its antigen is as yet unknown.

Profiled with immunoSEQ multiplex PCR; TCRdb holds only in-frame clones, not every one. The sample has about 200,000 clones, around 94% seen once; the top ten hold approximately 1.7%. The TCR originated in an adult who received the MenACWY meningococcal vaccine as a control. The material was peripheral blood, obtained 28 days after the second dose of the MenACWY control vaccine.

The DNA of the CDR3 is TGTGCCAGCAGCTCCCGACAGTCCAATGAGCAGTTCTTC. Residues: CASSSRQSNEQFF. J is TRBJ2-1 and V is TRBV7-2; perhaps TRBD1 as D (5 bases). Germline CDR1 SGHTA, CDR2 FQGNSA. This CDR3 has 13 amino acids. Trimming took off 4 bases at V and 6 bases at J, with 10 bases between the two ends.